These T cell receptor beta chains were read from a single sample in a study of T cells in Graves' hyperthyroidism and ophthalmopathy. TCRdb analysed the multiplex PCR reads with MiXCR anew, one entry per CDR3 protein. The sample records fewer than 400,000 distinct CDR3 sequences, 15% to 19% being singletons. The sample comprised blood. The receptors stem from a woman under 30 with Graves' hyperthyroidism that later progressed to Graves' ophthalmopathy. The CDR3 runs from the conserved cysteine through the conserved F or W. The D gene is left open where the match is weak. Expanded clones are given a class, and other clones once, few, many or no size at all.

d_gene: -
j_gene: TRBJ1-4
v_gene: TRBV20-1
abundance: few
CDR3aa: CSARVTGNEKLFF
CDR3nt: TGCAGTGCTAGGGTCACCGGCAACGAAAAACTGTTTTTT

d_gene: -
j_gene: TRBJ2-7
v_gene: TRBV27
abundance: many
CDR3aa: CASSLKGWSEQYF
CDR3nt: TGTGCCAGCAGTCTTAAGGGGTGGTCCGAGCAGTACTTC

d_gene: -
j_gene: TRBJ2-3
v_gene: TRBV9
abundance: -
CDR3aa: CASSAPQDTDTQYF
CDR3nt: TGTGCCAGCAGCGCCCCCCAGGACACAGATACGCAGTATTTT

d_gene: -
j_gene: TRBJ1-5
v_gene: TRBV6-1
abundance: few
CDR3aa: CASTVYSNQPQHF
CDR3nt: TGTGCCAGCACCGTCTATAGCAATCAGCCCCAGCATTTT

d_gene: TRBD2
j_gene: TRBJ2-7
v_gene: TRBV15
abundance: -
CDR3aa: CAISPGSGAYEQYF
CDR3nt: TGTGCCATCTCGCCAGGTAGCGGGGCTTACGAGCAGTACTTC

d_gene: -
j_gene: TRBJ2-3
v_gene: TRBV9
abundance: few
CDR3aa: CASSVEGSNTDTQYF
CDR3nt: TGTGCCAGCAGCGTAGAAGGCAGCAACACAGATACGCAGTATTTT

d_gene: TRBD1
j_gene: TRBJ1-3
v_gene: TRBV9
abundance: -
CDR3aa: CASSEGDRPISGNTIYF
CDR3nt: TGTGCCAGCAGCGAGGGGGACAGGCCCATCTCTGGAAACACCATATATTTT

d_gene: -
j_gene: TRBJ1-3
v_gene: TRBV3-1
abundance: -
CDR3aa: CASSQDVGALAGGNTIYF
CDR3nt: TGTGCCAGCAGCCAAGACGTTGGAGCCCTTGCGGGGGGAAACACCATATATTTT

d_gene: -
j_gene: TRBJ1-1
v_gene: TRBV19
abundance: many
CDR3aa: CASSIRGTPTWNTEAFF
CDR3nt: TGTGCCAGTAGTATTAGGGGGACACCTACTTGGAACACTGAAGCTTTCTTT

d_gene: -
j_gene: TRBJ1-2
v_gene: TRBV12-3/TRBV12-4
abundance: many
CDR3aa: CASSLRSGGNGYTF
CDR3nt: TGTGCCAGCAGTTTAAGGTCGGGGGGCAATGGCTACACCTTC

d_gene: -
j_gene: TRBJ1-1
v_gene: TRBV11-2
abundance: many
CDR3aa: CASSPGGPEAFF
CDR3nt: TGTGCCAGCAGTCCTGGGGGCCCTGAAGCTTTCTTT

d_gene: -
j_gene: TRBJ2-1
v_gene: TRBV24-1
abundance: few
CDR3aa: CATSDSINPPYNEQFF
CDR3nt: TGTGCCACCAGTGATTCTATCAACCCTCCCTACAATGAGCAGTTCTTC

d_gene: TRBD2
j_gene: TRBJ2-1
v_gene: TRBV6-1
abundance: -
CDR3aa: CASSDGAGKYNEQFF
CDR3nt: TGTGCCAGCAGTGACGGAGCGGGAAAATACAATGAGCAGTTCTTC

d_gene: TRBD1
j_gene: TRBJ1-4
v_gene: TRBV2
abundance: -
CDR3aa: CASDYRGTNEKLFF
CDR3nt: TGTGCCAGCGATTACAGGGGAACTAATGAAAAACTGTTTTTT

d_gene: -
j_gene: TRBJ2-3
v_gene: TRBV6-5
abundance: -
CDR3aa: CASSYTPQPVLNLREDRTDTQYF
CDR3nt: TGTGCCAGCAGTTACACCCCTCAGCCCGTCTTGAACTTAAGGGAAGATCGCACAGATACGCAGTATTTT

d_gene: -
j_gene: TRBJ2-4
v_gene: TRBV6-1
abundance: -
CDR3aa: CASSAPGGRNIQYF
CDR3nt: TGTGCCAGCAGTGCCCCCGGGGGGCGCAACATTCAGTACTTC

d_gene: TRBD1
j_gene: TRBJ1-2
v_gene: TRBV28
abundance: many
CDR3aa: CASIGGAAVYGYTF
CDR3nt: TGTGCCAGCATAGGGGGCGCGGCGGTCTATGGCTACACCTTC

d_gene: TRBD1
j_gene: TRBJ2-6
v_gene: TRBV12-3/TRBV12-4
abundance: many
CDR3aa: CASSSGQGEAGANVLTF
CDR3nt: TGTGCCAGCAGTTCGGGACAGGGAGAGGCTGGGGCCAACGTCCTGACTTTC

d_gene: -
j_gene: TRBJ1-1
v_gene: TRBV7-9
abundance: many
CDR3aa: CASSPPQGPGTEAFF
CDR3nt: TGTGCCAGCAGCCCACCACAGGGCCCAGGCACTGAAGCTTTCTTT

d_gene: -
j_gene: TRBJ1-6
v_gene: TRBV4-2
abundance: few
CDR3aa: CASSQDPTRVGPNNSPLHF
CDR3nt: TGTGCCAGCAGCCAAGATCCGACGCGGGTAGGGCCGAATAATTCACCCCTCCACTTT

d_gene: TRBD2
j_gene: TRBJ2-7
v_gene: TRBV25-1
abundance: few
CDR3aa: CASSETPLAGAYEQYF
CDR3nt: TGTGCCAGCAGTGAAACCCCCCTAGCGGGAGCTTATGAGCAGTACTTC

d_gene: TRBD2
j_gene: TRBJ2-7
v_gene: TRBV24-1
abundance: many
CDR3aa: CATSDRTSGTPYEQYF
CDR3nt: TGTGCCACCAGTGACAGGACTAGCGGGACACCCTACGAGCAGTACTTC

d_gene: TRBD1
j_gene: TRBJ2-5
v_gene: TRBV27
abundance: many
CDR3aa: CASSPGQGDPSAQYF
CDR3nt: TGTGCCAGCAGTCCTGGACAGGGGGACCCTTCGGCCCAGTACTTC